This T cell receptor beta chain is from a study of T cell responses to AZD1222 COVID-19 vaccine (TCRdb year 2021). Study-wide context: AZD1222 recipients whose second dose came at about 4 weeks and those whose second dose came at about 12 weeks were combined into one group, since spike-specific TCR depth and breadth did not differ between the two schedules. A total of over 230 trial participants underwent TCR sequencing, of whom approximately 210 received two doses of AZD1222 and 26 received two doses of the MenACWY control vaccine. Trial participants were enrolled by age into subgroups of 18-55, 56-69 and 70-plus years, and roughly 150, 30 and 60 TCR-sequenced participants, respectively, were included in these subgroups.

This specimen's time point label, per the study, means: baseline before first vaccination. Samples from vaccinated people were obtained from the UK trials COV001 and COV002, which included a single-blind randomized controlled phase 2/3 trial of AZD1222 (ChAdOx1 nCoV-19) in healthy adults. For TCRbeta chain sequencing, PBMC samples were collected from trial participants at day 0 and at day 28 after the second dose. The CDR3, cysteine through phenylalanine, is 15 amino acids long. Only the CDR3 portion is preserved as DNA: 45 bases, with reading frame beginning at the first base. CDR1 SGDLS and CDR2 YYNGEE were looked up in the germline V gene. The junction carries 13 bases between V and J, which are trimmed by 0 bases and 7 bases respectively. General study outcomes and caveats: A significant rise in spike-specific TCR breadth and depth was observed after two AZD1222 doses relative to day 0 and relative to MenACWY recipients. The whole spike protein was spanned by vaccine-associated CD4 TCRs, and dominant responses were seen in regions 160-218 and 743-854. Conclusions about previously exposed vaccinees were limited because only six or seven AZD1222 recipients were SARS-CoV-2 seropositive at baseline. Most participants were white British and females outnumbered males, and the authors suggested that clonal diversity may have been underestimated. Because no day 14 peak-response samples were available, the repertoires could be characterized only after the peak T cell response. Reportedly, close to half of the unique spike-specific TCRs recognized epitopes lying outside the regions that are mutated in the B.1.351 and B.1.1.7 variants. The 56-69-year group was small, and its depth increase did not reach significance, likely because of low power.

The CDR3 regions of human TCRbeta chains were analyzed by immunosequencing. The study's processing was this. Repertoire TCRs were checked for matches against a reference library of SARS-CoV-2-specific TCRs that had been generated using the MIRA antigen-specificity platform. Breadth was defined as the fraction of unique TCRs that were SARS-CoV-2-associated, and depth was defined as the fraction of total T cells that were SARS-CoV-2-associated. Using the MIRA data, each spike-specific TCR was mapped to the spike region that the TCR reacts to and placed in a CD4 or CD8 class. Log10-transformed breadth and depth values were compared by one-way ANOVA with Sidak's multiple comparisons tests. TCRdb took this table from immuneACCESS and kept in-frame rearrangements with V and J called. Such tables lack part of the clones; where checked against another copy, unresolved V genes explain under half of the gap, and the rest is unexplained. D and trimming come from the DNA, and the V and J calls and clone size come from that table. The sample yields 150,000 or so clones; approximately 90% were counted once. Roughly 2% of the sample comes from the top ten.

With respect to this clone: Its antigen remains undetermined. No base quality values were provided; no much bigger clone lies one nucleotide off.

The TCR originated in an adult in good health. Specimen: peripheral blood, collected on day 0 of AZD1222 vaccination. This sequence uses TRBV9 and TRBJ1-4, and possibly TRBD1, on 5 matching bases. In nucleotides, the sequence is TGTGCCAGCAGCGTAGCTCCCAGGGCGGGTGAAAAACTGTTTTTT. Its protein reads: CASSVAPRAGEKLFF.